The sequence of this TCR beta chain was determined in a study of monozygotic twins with inflammatory bowel disease. The CDR3 is made up of 16 amino acids. CDR1 is LGHNA, CDR2 YNFKEQ, per germline. Regarding this clonotype: Its matching antigen is unknown.

Study conclusions and caveats: Compared with healthy twins, IBD patients shared fewer clonotypes with others, especially with disease activity.

TCRdb reanalyzed the 5' RACE reads and collapses them to one entry per CDR3 protein, without DNA. The sample table includes a few hundred thousand distinct CDR3 sequences. This receptor was obtained from a human donor with ulcerative colitis or Crohn's disease, or a healthy co-twin of an affected twin (not recorded which). The sequencing input was blood. This rearrangement joins TRBV4-2 to TRBJ2-3; there is no DNA to check the TCRdb D call of TRBD1. CDR3 amino acids: CASSQDRDRLTDTQYF.